This TCR beta chain stems from a study of CD8 T cells in Susac syndrome. Through negative isolation, CD4+ and CD8+ T cells were obtained, while TEMRA cells were enriched using FACS. Random hexamers were used to reverse transcribe the RNA input (about 0.5 to 1 ug). TCRdb independently ran MiXCR on the immunoSEQ multiplex PCR reads; one entry per CDR3 protein. Here the sample spans 350,000 to 550,000 distinct CDR3 sequences, 85% being singletons. The TCR comes from a human donor with multiple sclerosis. Specimen: CD8+ T cells from PBMCs.

For the CDR3, the DNA is TGTGCCAGCAGCCCCTCCCCCGACGGGCCAGATACGCAGTATTTT. Translated: CASSPSPDGPDTQYF. The chain joins TRBV5-6 to TRBJ2-3; D unresolved. Germline lookup yields CDR1 SGHDT and CDR2 YYEEEE. The germline V and J ends were trimmed by 4 bases and 4 bases, with 16 bases remaining between them. This CDR3 region has 15 residues.